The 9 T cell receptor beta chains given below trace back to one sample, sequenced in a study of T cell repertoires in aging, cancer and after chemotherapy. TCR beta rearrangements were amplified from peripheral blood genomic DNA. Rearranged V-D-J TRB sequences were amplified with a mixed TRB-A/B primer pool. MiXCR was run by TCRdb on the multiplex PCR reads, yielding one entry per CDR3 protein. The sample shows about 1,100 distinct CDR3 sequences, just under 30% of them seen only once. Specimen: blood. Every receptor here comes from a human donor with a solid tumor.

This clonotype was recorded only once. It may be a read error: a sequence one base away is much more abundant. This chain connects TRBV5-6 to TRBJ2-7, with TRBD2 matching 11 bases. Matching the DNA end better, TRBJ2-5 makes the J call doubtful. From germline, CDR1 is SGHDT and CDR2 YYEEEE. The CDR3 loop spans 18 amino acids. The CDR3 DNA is TGTGCCAGCAGCTTGGGGGTAGCGGGAGGGCCCTCCCAAGAGACCCAGTACTTC. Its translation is CASSLGVAGGPSQETQYF.

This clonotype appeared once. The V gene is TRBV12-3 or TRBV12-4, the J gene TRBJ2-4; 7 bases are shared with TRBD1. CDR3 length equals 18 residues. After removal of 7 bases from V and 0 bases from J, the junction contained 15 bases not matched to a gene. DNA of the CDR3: TGTGCCAGCATCCCACTTAGGGGGCCACGGGTAGCCAAAAACATTCAGTACTTC. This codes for CASIPLRGPRVAKNIQYF.

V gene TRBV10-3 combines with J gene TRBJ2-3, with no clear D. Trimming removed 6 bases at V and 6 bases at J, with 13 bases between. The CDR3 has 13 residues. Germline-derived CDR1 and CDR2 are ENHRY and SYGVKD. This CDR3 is CAIRPGRPDTQYF. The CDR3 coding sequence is TGTGCCATCAGACCAGGAAGGCCGGATACGCAGTATTTT.

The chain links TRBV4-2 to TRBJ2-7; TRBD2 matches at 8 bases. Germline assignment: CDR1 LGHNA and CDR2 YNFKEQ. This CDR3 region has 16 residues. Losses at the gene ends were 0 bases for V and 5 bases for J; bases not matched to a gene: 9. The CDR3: CASSQDWTSHSDEQYF. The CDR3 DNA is TGTGCCAGCAGCCAAGATTGGACTAGCCACAGTGACGAGCAGTACTTC.

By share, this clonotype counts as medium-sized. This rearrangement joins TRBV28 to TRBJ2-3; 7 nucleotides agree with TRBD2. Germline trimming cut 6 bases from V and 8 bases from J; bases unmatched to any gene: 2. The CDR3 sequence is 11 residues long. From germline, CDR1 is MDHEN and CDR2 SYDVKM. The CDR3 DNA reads TGTGCCAGCAGGGGGGGGGGTACGCAGTATTTT. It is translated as CASRGGGTQYF.

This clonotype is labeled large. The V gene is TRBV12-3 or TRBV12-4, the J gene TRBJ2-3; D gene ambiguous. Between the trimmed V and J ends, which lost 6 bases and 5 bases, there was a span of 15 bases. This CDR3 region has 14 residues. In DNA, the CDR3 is TGTGCCAGCAGCCCTTATTTAGGCGGAGATACGCAGTATTTT. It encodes CASSPYLGGDTQYF.

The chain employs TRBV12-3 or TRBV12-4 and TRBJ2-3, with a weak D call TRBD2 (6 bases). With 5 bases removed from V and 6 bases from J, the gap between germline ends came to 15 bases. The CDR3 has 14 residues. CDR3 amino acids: CASSLTRTTDTQYF. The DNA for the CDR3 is TGTGCCAGCAGTCTGACTAGGACCACCGATACGCAGTATTTT.

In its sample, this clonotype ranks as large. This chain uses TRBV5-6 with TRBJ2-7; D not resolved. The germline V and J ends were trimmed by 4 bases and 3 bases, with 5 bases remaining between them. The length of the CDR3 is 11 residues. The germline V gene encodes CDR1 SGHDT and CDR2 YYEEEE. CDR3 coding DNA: TGTGCCAGCAGCACGAACTACGAGCAGTACTTC. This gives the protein CASSTNYEQYF.

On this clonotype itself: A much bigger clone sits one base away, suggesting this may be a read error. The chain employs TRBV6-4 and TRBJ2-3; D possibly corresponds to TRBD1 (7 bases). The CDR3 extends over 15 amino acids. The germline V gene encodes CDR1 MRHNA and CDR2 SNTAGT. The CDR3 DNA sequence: TGTGCCAGCAGTGACTCGATAGGGGGGACAGATACGAAGTATTTT. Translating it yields CASSDSIGGTDTKYF.